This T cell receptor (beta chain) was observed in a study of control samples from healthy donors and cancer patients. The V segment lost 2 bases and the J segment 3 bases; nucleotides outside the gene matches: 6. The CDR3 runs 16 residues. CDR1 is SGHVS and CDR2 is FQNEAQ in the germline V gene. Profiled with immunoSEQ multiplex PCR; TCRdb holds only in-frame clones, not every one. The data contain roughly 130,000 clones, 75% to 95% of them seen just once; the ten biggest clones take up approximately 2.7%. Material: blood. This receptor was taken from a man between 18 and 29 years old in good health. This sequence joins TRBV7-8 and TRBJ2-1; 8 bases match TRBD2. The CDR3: CASSLRAGGDYNEQFF. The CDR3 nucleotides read TGTGCCAGCAGCTTACGGGCGGGGGGTGACTACAATGAGCAGTTCTTC.